This TCR beta chain was recovered during a study of blood T cell repertoires in COVID-19. As for the study in general: Italy, Spain and the United States were the sources of the convalescent and acute COVID-19 samples. T cells, B-cell-depleted T cells, or PBMCs supplied cDNA or gDNA.

The assay was immunoSEQ multiplex PCR, and TCRdb's table has in-frame clones only and misses some. This sample has over 250,000 clones; 88% occur once, and the top ten carry 0.9% to 1%. In germline, CDR1 is LNHDA, CDR2 SQIVND (reference sequence). The CDR3 is made up of 15 amino acids. V gave up 5 bases and J gave up 4 bases; unmatched junction bases: 6. This TCR derives from a middle-aged woman who had recovered from COVID-19. The rearrangement uses TRBV19 and TRBJ1-3; 9 nucleotides align to TRBD1. The specimen was peripheral blood. The CDR3 here is CASSPPGTGGNTIYF. The CDR3, as DNA: TGTGCCAGTAGTCCCCCAGGGACAGGGGGAAACACCATATATTTT.